These 23 T cell receptor beta chains were sequenced from one sample in a study of blood T cell repertoires in COVID-19. Using immunoSEQ multiplex PCR, the repertoire was profiled, and TCRdb retains in-frame clones only, with some absent. The table has 35,000 to 40,000 clones, about 91% seen once. Sequenced sample: peripheral blood. The receptors derive from a human donor in a cohort sampled during active COVID-19.

The chain is built from TRBV24-1 and TRBJ2-1; 9 bases align to TRBD2. The germline CDR1 and CDR2 sequences are KGHDR and SFDVKD. The CDR3 has 15 residues. V gave up 0 bases and J gave up 9 bases; unmatched junction bases: 5. The CDR3 protein is CATSDLHGTSSEQFF. The DNA for the CDR3 is TGTGCCACCAGTGATTTGCATGGGACTAGCAGTGAGCAGTTCTTC.

V usage is TRBV11-2 and J usage is TRBJ1-1, with 7 bases aligning to TRBD1. In germline, CDR1 is SGHAT, CDR2 FQNNGV. The CDR3 is made up of 12 amino acids. Losses at the gene ends were 9 bases for V and 6 bases for J; bases not matched to a gene: 7. CDR3 residues: CARSGQISEAFF. CDR3 DNA sequence: TGTGCCAGATCGGGACAGATATCTGAAGCTTTCTTT.

The gene calls are TRBV6-2 or TRBV6-3 and TRBJ2-1; weak D call: TRBD1 (6 bases). Between the trimmed V and J ends, which lost 5 bases and 9 bases, there was a span of 11 bases. Germline V gene lookup returns CDR1 MNHEY and CDR2 SVGEGT. The CDR3 length is 12 residues. CDR3 DNA: TGTGCCAGCAGTGCACAGGGTCGTGAGCAGTTCTTC. This sequence encodes CASSAQGREQFF.

CDR3 amino acids: CASSFLVGEQYF. CDR3 nucleotides: TGTGCCAGCAGTTTCCTAGTAGGCGAGCAGTACTTC. The chain is built from TRBV12-3 or TRBV12-4 and TRBJ2-7; D gene ambiguous. The CDR3 consists of 12 residues. Between the trimmed V and J ends, which lost 3 bases and 6 bases, there was a span of 9 bases.

The V call is TRBV28, the J call TRBJ2-7; D might be TRBD1 (6 bases). CDR3 size: 12 residues. Germline V gene sequence: CDR1 MDHEN, CDR2 SYDVKM. Trimming took off 10 bases at V and 0 bases at J, with 10 bases between the two ends. The CDR3 is CATQGYSYEQYF. The DNA of the CDR3 is TGTGCCACCCAGGGGTACTCCTACGAGCAGTACTTC.

The chain carries TRBV10-3 and TRBJ2-1; 8 bases align to TRBD2. Germline V gene sequence: CDR1 ENHRY, CDR2 SYGVKD. This CDR3 is 17 amino acids long. The V gene end was trimmed by 6 bases and the J gene end by 6 bases; junction bases not matched to a gene: 16. The CDR3 region has the DNA TGTGCCATCAGGGGGGGTAGCGGGATAGGTCGTGCCAATGAGCAGTTCTTC. Translating it yields CAIRGGSGIGRANEQFF.

The chain is built from TRBV28 and TRBJ2-5; 10 positions match TRBD2. V lost 3 bases and J lost 3; bases outside the gene matches: 7. This CDR3 comprises 16 residues. Germline V gene lookup returns CDR1 MDHEN and CDR2 SYDVKM. In DNA form, the CDR3 reads TGTGCCAGCAGTTTGCTACTAGCGGGGAGGGAAGAGACCCAGTACTTC. It is translated as CASSLLLAGREETQYF.

This clone appeared once. The DNA is omitted, as the CDR3 cannot be located on it reliably, and the CDR3 follows TCRdb's listing. The gene calls are TRBV2 and TRBJ1-1. Germline V gene lookup returns CDR1 SNHLY and CDR2 FYNNEI. The CDR3 has 14 residues if both end residues are counted. CDR3 sequence reads: CASSTSGGNTEAFF.

This sequence joins TRBV7-2 and TRBJ2-3, with 8 nucleotides matching TRBD2. Germline CDR1 and CDR2: SGHTA and FQGNSA. The V segment lost 6 bases and the J segment 10 bases; nucleotides outside the gene matches: 12. The CDR3 is 14 amino acids. The CDR3 spells CASRLAGAEVAQYF. The CDR3 DNA sequence: TGTGCCAGCAGGCTAGCGGGCGCGGAGGTGGCGCAGTATTTT.

The chain is built from TRBV6-2 or TRBV6-3 and TRBJ1-5, with 8 nucleotides matching TRBD1. This CDR3 spans 19 amino acids. Germline CDR1 and CDR2: MNHEY and SVGEGT. V lost 2 bases to trimming and J lost 2 bases; unmatched junction nucleotides: 14. The CDR3 here is CASSYPQTGVFSGNQPQHF. The CDR3 nucleotides read TGTGCCAGCAGTTACCCGCAGACAGGGGTCTTTAGCGGCAATCAGCCCCAGCATTTT.

CDR3 region: CASSADLITYEQYF. As DNA, the CDR3 is TGTGCCAGCAGCGCAGACTTGATAACCTACGAGCAGTACTTC. The chain combines TRBV2 with TRBJ2-7; D not resolved. This CDR3 comprises 14 residues. V lost 6 bases and J lost 2, with 14 bases in between. Germline values: CDR1 SNHLY, CDR2 FYNNEI. The full variable domain, with the rest looked up from reference TRBV2 and TRBJ2-7, is EPEVTQTPSHQVTQMGQEVILRCVPISNHLYFYWYRQILGQKVEFLVSFYNNEISEKSEIFDDQFSVERPDGSNFTLKIRSTKLEDSAMYFCASSADLITYEQYFGPGTRLTVT.

The genes are TRBV27 and TRBJ2-5; no firm D call. Germline CDR1 and CDR2: MNHEY and SMNVEV (reference sequence). V was trimmed by 2 bases and J by 7 bases, leaving 20 bases between them. The CDR3 runs 16 residues. CDR3 coding DNA: TGTGCCAGCAGTTTAGATAGCCGAGGTCCCCCGGGGACCCAGTACTTC. This encodes CASSLDSRGPPGTQYF.

The sample holds a few counts of this clone. The chain combines TRBV14 with TRBJ1-6; 12 bases fit TRBD1. Germline V CDR1 and CDR2: SGHDN, FVKESK. The length of the CDR3 is 16 residues. J was trimmed by 8 bases and V by 1 base; bases with no gene match: 3. In nucleotides, the CDR3 is TGTGCCAGCAGCCAAGTGGGACAGGGGGCGTATTCACCCCTCCACTTT. It codes for CASSQVGQGAYSPLHF.

This clone was picked up a small number of times. The CDR3 is CAISESAGGYRNEQFF. The CDR3 region has the DNA TGTGCCATCAGTGAGTCAGCGGGGGGATATCGGAATGAGCAGTTCTTC. The genes are TRBV10-3 and TRBJ2-1; 9 bases agree with TRBD2. Trimming removed 0 bases from V and 7 bases from J; junction bases left unmatched: 7. The CDR3 spans 16 residues. Germline values: CDR1 ENHRY, CDR2 SYGVKD.

The V and J genes are TRBV15 and TRBJ2-7, with 7 bases fitting TRBD2. The CDR3 extends over 11 amino acids. With 8 bases clipped from V and 2 bases from J, the junction kept 0 bases outside the gene matches. Germline-derived CDR1 and CDR2 are LNHNV and YYDKDF (reference sequence). The CDR3 DNA sequence: TGTGCCACCGGGGGGGCCTACGAGCAGTACTTC. Translated: CATGGAYEQYF.

The chain links TRBV24-1 to TRBJ2-5, with 7 positions matching TRBD2. CDR3 length equals 17 residues. Trimming removed 4 bases from V and 2 bases from J; junction bases left unmatched: 12. The germline gives CDR1 KGHDR, CDR2 SFDVKD. CDR3 DNA sequence: TGTGCCACCAGTGACCCACTAGCGTTAAGGGGACAAGAGACCCAGTACTTC. It specifies CATSDPLALRGQETQYF.

This chain joins TRBV7-9 and TRBJ1-5; D is perhaps TRBD1 (6 bases). The germline V gene has CDR1 SEHNR and CDR2 FQNEAQ (reference sequence). The CDR3 contains 14 residues. V dropped 4 bases and J dropped 3 bases, with 10 bases sitting between them. The CDR3 spells CASSSQGINQPQHF. DNA for the CDR3: TGTGCCAGCAGCTCACAGGGAATCAATCAGCCCCAGCATTTT.

The chain uses TRBV29-1 and TRBJ2-3, with 8 bases matching TRBD1. V dropped 8 bases and J dropped 5; count of bases not matched to a gene: 6. CDR1 SQVTM and CDR2 ANQGSEA come from the germline V gene. The CDR3 loop spans 12 amino acids. In DNA form, the CDR3 reads TGCAGCCTAGGGACAGGAGAAGATACGCAGTATTTT. Its protein is CSLGTGEDTQYF.

The chain uses TRBV20-1 and TRBJ1-3; D gene ambiguous. Trimming shortened V by 3 bases and J by 0 bases, and 6 bases separated the two germline ends. The CDR3 runs to 13 residues. The germline CDR1 and CDR2 sequences are DFQATT and SNEGSKA (reference sequence). DNA for the CDR3: TGCAGTGCTAGTTCAGACTCTGGAAACACCATATATTTT. It specifies CSASSDSGNTIYF.

This clone was seen only once. The CDR3 sequence is CASGLQGAHGYTF. As DNA, the CDR3 is TGTGCTAGTGGGTTACAGGGGGCGCATGGCTACACCTTC. The genes are TRBV12-5 and TRBJ1-2; 9 nucleotides line up with TRBD1. V was clipped by 6 bases and J by 6 bases; unmatched bases: 5. The length of the CDR3 is 13 residues. Germline-derived CDR1 and CDR2 are LGHNT and FRNRAP.

The chain has TRBV19 and TRBJ2-7, with a possible D match to TRBD1 (6 bases). V lost 3 bases and J 0 bases, leaving 12 bases between the germline ends. Germline V gives CDR1 LNHDA, CDR2 SQIVND (reference sequence). The CDR3 runs to 15 residues. The CDR3 sequence is CASSIVGHPSYEQYF. CDR3 coding DNA: TGTGCCAGTAGTATTGTGGGACATCCCTCCTACGAGCAGTACTTC.

V is TRBV4-3 and J is TRBJ2-1; TRBD2 aligns across 8 bases. The CDR3 totals 13 residues. J was trimmed by 8 bases and V by 5 bases; bases with no gene match: 5. Germline V gene sequence: CDR1 LGHNA, CDR2 YSLEER. CDR3 loop: CASSSGLEDEQFF. As DNA, the CDR3 is TGCGCCAGCAGCTCGGGACTAGAGGATGAGCAGTTCTTC.

The chain employs TRBV29-1 and TRBJ2-2, with a weak D call TRBD1 (6 bases). Germline assignment: CDR1 SQVTM and CDR2 ANQGSEA. CDR3 size: 14 residues. V was shortened by 4 bases and J by 5 bases, with 14 bases between the two germline ends. CDR3 sequence (DNA): TGCAGCGTTGTAGCCAGGGGTTTGACCGGGGAGCTGTTTTTT. As protein: CSVVARGLTGELFF.